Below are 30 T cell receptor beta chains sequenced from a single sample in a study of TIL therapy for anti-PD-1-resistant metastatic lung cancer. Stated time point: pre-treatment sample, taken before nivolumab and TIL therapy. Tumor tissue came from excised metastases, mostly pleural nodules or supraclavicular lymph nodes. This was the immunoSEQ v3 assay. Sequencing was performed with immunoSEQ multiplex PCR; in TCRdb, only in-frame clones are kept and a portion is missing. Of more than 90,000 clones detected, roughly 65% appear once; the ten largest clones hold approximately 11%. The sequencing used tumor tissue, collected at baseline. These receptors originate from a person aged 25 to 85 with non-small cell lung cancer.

In DNA, the CDR3 is TGTGCCAGCAGCCCTAGCGGAGGCACAGATACGCAGTATTTT. It is translated as CASSPSGGTDTQYF. The V call is TRBV11-2, the J call TRBJ2-3, with TRBD2 matching over 7 bases. CDR3 length equals 14 residues. With V trimmed by 5 bases and J by 1 base, 3 bases remained unmatched. Germline V gives CDR1 SGHAT, CDR2 FQNNGV.

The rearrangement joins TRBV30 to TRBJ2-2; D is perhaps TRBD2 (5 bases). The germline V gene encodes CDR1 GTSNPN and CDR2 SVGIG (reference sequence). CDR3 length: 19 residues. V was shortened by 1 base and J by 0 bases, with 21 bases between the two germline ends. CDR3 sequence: CAWSETRLGRGSNTGELFF. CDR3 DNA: TGTGCCTGGAGTGAGACCCGCCTAGGGAGAGGATCGAACACCGGGGAGCTGTTTTTT.

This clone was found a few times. DNA for the CDR3: TGTGCCAGCAGTGAAAACAGGGAGAGGGGCTACACCTTC. Translating it yields CASSENRERGYTF. V and J are TRBV6-1 and TRBJ1-2; TRBD1 might be the D (6 bases). The CDR3 sequence is 13 residues long. Germline V gene lookup returns CDR1 MNHNS and CDR2 SASEGT. V was cut by 2 bases and J by 8 bases, with 12 bases left in between.

The CDR3 protein is CATSRLWRAGNTIYF. CDR3 DNA: TGTGCCACCAGTCGATTGTGGAGGGCTGGAAACACCATATATTTT. The chain links TRBV24-1 to TRBJ1-3, with no clear D. The CDR3 is 15 residues long. V dropped 6 bases and J dropped 2 bases, with 13 bases sitting between them. Germline CDR1 KGHDR, CDR2 SFDVKD.

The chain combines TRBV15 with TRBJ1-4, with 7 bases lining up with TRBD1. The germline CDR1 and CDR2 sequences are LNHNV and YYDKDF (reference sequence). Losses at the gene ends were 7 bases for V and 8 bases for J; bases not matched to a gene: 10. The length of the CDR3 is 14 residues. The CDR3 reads CATTNRGGLEKLFF. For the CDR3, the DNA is TGTGCCACCACCAACAGGGGAGGGTTAGAAAAACTGTTTTTT. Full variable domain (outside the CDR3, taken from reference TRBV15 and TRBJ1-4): DAMVIQNPRYQVTQFGKPVTLSCSQTLNHNVMYWYQQKSSQAPKLLFHYYDKDFNNEADTPDNFQSRRPNTSFCFLDIRSPGLGDTAMYLCATTNRGGLEKLFFGSGTQLSVL.

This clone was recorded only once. The CDR3: CAISDAGAVSTEAFF. The CDR3 DNA follows: TGTGCCATCAGTGATGCGGGTGCCGTGAGCACTGAAGCTTTCTTT. The V gene is TRBV10-3, the J gene TRBJ1-1; the D is unclear. Germline CDR1 reads ENHRY; CDR2 reads SYGVKD. The CDR3 runs to 15 residues. Trimming pared 3 bases from V and 4 bases from J, leaving 15 bases between.

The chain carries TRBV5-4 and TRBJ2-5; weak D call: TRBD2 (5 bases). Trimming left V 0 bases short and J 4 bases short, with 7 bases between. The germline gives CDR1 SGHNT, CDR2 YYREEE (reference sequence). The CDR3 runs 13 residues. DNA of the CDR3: TGTGCCAGCAGCTTGGATGGAGGAGAGACCCAGTACTTC. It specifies CASSLDGGETQYF.

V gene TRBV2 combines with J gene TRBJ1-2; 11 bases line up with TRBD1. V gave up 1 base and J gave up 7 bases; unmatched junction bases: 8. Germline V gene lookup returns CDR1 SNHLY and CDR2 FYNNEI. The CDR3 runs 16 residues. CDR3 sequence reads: CASSEGTGGRSGGYTF. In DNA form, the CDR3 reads TGTGCCAGCAGTGAAGGGACAGGGGGCAGAAGCGGTGGCTACACCTTC.

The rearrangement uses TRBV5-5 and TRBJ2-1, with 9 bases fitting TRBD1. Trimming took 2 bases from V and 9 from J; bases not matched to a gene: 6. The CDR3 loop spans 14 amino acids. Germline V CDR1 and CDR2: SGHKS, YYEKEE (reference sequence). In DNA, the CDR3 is TGTGCCAGCAGCTTCGGGACAGGGAAACGTGAGCAGTTCTTC. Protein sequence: CASSFGTGKREQFF.

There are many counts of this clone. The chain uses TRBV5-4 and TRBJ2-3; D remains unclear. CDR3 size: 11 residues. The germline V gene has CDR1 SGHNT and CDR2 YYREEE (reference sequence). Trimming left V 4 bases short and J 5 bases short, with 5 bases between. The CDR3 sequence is CASSQEDTQYF. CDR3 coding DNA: TGTGCCAGCAGCCAAGAAGATACGCAGTATTTT.

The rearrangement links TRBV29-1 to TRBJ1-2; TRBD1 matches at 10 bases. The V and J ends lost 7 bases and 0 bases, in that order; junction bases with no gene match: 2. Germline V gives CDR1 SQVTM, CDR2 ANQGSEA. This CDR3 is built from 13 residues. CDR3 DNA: TGCAGCGGCGGGACAGGGGCTAACTATGGCTACACCTTC. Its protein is CSGGTGANYGYTF. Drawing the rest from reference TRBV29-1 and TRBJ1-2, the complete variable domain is SAVISQKPSRDICQRGTSLTIQCQVDSQVTMMFWYRQQPGQSLTLIATANQGSEATYESGFVIDKFPISRPNLTFSTLTVSNMSPEDSSIYLCSGGTGANYGYTFGSGTRLTVV.

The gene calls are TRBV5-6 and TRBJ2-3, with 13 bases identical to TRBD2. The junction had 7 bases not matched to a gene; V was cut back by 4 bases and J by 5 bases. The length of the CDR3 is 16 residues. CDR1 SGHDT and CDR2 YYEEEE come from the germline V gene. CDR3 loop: CASSIRTSGGRDTQYF. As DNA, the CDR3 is TGTGCCAGCAGCATTCGGACTAGCGGGGGCAGAGATACGCAGTATTTT.

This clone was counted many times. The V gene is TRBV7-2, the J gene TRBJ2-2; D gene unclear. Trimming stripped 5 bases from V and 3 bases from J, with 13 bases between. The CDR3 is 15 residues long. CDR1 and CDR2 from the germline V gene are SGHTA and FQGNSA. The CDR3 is CASSPGYYDTGELFF. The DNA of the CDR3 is TGTGCCAGCAGCCCCGGGTATTATGACACCGGGGAGCTGTTTTTT.

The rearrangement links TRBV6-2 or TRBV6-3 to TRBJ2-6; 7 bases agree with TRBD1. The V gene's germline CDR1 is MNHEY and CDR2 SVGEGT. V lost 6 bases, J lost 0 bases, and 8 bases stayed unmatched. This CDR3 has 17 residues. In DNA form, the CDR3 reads TGTGCCAGCAGCAGACCGGGACAGAGCTCTGGGGCCAACGTCCTGACTTTC. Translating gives CASSRPGQSSGANVLTF.

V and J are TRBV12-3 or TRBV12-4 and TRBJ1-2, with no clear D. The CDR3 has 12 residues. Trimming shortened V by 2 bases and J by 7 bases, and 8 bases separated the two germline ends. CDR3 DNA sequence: TGTGCCAGCAGTTTATGGTCGGGTGGCTACACCTTC. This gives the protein CASSLWSGGYTF.

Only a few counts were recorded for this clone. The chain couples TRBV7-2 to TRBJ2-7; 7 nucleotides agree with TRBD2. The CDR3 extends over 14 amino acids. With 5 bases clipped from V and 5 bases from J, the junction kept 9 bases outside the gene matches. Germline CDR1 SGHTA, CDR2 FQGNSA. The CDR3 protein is CASSQRGGDDEQYF. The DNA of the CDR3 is TGTGCCAGCAGCCAGAGGGGAGGGGACGACGAGCAGTACTTC.

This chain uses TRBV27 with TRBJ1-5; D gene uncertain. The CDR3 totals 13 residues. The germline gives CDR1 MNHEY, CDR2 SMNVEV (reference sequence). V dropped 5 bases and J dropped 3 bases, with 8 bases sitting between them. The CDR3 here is CASSPLNNQPQHF. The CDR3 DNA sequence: TGTGCCAGCAGTCCACTAAACAATCAGCCCCAGCATTTT.

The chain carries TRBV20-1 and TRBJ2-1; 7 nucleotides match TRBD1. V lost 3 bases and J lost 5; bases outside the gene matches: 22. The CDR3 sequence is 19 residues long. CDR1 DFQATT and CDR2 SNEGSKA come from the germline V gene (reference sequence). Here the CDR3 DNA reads TGCAGTGCTAGTAACAGGGGCGGAACCTGGGTGCGGTTGCACAATGAGCAGTTCTTC. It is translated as CSASNRGGTWVRLHNEQFF.

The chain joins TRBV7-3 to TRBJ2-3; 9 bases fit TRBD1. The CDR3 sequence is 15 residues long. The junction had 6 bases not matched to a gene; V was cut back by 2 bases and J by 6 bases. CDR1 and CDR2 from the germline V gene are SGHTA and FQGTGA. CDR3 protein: CASSLGTGNRDTQYF. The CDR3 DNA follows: TGTGCCAGCAGCTTAGGGACAGGGAATAGGGATACGCAGTATTTT.

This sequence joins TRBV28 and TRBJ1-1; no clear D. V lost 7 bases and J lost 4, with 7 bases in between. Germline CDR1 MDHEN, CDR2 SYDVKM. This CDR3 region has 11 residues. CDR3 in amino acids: CASTTSTEAFF. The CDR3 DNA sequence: TGTGCCAGCACCACCAGCACTGAAGCTTTCTTT.

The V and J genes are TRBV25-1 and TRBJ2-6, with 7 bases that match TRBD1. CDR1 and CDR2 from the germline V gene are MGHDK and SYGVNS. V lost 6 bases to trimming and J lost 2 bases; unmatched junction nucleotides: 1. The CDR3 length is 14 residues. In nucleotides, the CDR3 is TGTGCCAGCAGAGGGGGCGCTGGGGCCAACGTCCTGACTTTC. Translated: CASRGGAGANVLTF.

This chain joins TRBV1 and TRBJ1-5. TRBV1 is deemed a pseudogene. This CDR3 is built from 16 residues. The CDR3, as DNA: TGCACCAGCAGCCCGGTAGGGAGATCGAGCAATCAGCCCCAGCATTTT. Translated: CTSSPVGRSSNQPQHF.

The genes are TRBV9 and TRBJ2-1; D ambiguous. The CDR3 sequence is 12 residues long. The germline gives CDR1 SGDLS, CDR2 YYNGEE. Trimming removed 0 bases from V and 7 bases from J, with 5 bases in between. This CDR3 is CASSVATNEQFF. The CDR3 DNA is TGTGCCAGCAGCGTAGCCACGAATGAGCAGTTCTTC.

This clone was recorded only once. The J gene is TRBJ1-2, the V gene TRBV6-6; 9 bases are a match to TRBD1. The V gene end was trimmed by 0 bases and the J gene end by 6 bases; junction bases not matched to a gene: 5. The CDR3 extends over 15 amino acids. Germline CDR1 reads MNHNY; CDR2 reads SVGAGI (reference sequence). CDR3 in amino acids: CASSYSTGGANGYTF. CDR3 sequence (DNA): TGTGCCAGCAGTTACTCGACAGGGGGAGCCAATGGCTACACCTTC.

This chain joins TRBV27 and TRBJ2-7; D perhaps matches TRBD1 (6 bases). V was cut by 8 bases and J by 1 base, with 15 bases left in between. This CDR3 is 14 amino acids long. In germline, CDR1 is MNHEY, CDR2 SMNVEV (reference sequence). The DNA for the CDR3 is TGTGCCAGCCGATTACAGGGTACGTCCTACGAGCAGTACTTC. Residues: CASRLQGTSYEQYF.

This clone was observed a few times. Here the CDR3 reads CASSEGQFVGEKLFF. The CDR3 coding sequence is TGCGCCAGCAGCGAGGGACAATTCGTCGGTGAAAAACTGTTTTTT. This sequence joins TRBV5-1 and TRBJ1-4, with a tentative D call TRBD1 (6 bases). V was cut by 4 bases and J by 7 bases, with 17 bases left in between. Per germline, CDR1 SGHRS and CDR2 YFSETQ. The CDR3 length is 15 residues.

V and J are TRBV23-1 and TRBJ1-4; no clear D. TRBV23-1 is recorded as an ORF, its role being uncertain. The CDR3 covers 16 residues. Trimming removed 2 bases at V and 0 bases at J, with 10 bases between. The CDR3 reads CASSQGSGTTNEKLFF. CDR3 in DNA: TGCGCCAGCAGTCAAGGTTCAGGAACAACTAATGAAAAACTGTTTTTT.

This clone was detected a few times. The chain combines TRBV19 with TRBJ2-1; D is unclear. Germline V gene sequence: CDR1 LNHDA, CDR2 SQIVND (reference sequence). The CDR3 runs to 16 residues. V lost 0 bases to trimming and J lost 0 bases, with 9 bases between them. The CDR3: CASSIDGWSSYNEQFF. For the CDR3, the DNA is TGTGCCAGTAGTATAGACGGCTGGAGCTCCTACAATGAGCAGTTCTTC.

This CDR3 is CASTPRGTQTGANVLTF. The CDR3 region has the DNA TGTGCCAGCACCCCGCGGGGCACGCAGACTGGGGCCAACGTCCTGACTTTC. This rearrangement joins TRBV9 to TRBJ2-6; D may be TRBD2 (6 bases). The CDR3 is 17 residues long. V lost 6 bases, J lost 2 bases, and 18 bases lay in between. The germline V gene has CDR1 SGDLS and CDR2 YYNGEE. Using reference TRBV9 and TRBJ2-6 for the parts outside the CDR3, the full variable domain is DSGVTQTPKHLITATGQRVTLRCSPRSGDLSVYWYQQSLDQGLQFLIQYYNGEERAKGNILERFSAQQFPDLHSELNLSSLELGDSALYFCASTPRGTQTGANVLTFGAGSRLTVL.

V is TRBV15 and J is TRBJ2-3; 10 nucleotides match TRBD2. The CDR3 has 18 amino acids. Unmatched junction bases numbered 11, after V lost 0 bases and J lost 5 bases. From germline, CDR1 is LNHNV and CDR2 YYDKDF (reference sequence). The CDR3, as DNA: TGTGCCACCAGCAGAGATAGGGCTAGCGGGGGCCACGAAGATACGCAGTATTTT. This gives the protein CATSRDRASGGHEDTQYF.